Sequencing of this T cell receptor beta chain was carried out in a study of cytomegalovirus exposure and HLA in healthy donors. Study-wide results and limits: CMV antigen specificity was confirmed in vitro for a few CMV-associated chains.

Trimming took 5 bases from V and 2 from J; bases not matched to a gene: 8. The germline gives CDR1 SGHTA, CDR2 FQGNSA. The CDR3 spans 15 residues. As regards this clone: Its matching antigen is unknown.

Vbeta (60) and Jbeta (13) primers were used in the PCR. Using immunoSEQ multiplex PCR, the repertoire was profiled, and TCRdb retains in-frame clones only, with some absent. The sample consists of under 150,000 clones, about 82% of them appearing once. This receptor was identified in a female donor in good health and CMV-seropositive. The source material was PBMCs. This rearrangement joins TRBV7-2 to TRBJ2-7; 8 bases are shared with TRBD2. As DNA, the CDR3 is TGTGCCAGCAGCGCGGCGGGAGGCAAGGCCTACGAGCAGTACTTC. It yields the protein CASSAAGGKAYEQYF.